This record looks at one TCR beta chain sequence and its context. The data stem from a study of control samples from healthy donors and cancer patients. The CDR3 contains 15 residues. Germline assignment: CDR1 SQVTM and CDR2 ANQGSEA. Unmatched junction bases numbered 9, after V lost 1 base and J lost 4 bases. Here immunoSEQ multiplex PCR was the method, and the copy in TCRdb shows in-frame clones only, minus some. The sample carries 90,000 to 150,000 clones, approximately 89% recorded once. Sequences were obtained from blood. The chain carries TRBV29-1 and TRBJ1-1; 7 nucleotides match TRBD1. This receptor was obtained from a young woman in good health. The CDR3 protein is CSVEVGHRGSTEAFF. DNA of the CDR3: TGCAGCGTTGAAGTGGGTCACAGGGGTAGCACTGAAGCTTTCTTT. Full variable domain (missing parts from reference TRBV29-1 and TRBJ1-1): SAVISQKPSRDICQRGTSLTIQCQVDSQVTMMFWYRQQPGQSLTLIATANQGSEATYESGFVIDKFPISRPNLTFSTLTVSNMSPEDSSIYLCSVEVGHRGSTEAFFGQGTRLTVV.